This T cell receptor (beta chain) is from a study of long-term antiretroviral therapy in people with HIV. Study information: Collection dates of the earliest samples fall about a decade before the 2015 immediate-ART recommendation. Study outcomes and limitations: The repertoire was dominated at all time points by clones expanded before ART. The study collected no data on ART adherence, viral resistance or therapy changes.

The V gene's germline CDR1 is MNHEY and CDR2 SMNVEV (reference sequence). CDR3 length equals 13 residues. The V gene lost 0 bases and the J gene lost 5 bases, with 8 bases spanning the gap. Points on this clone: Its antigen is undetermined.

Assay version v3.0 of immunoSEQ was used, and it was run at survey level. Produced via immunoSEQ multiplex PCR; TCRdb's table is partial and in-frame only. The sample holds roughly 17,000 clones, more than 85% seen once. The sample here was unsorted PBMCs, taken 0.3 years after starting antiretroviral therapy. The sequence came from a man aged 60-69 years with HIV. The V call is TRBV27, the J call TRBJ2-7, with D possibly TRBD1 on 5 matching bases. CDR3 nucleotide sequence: TGTGCCAGCAGTTTATCCACAGGCCACGAGCAGTACTTC. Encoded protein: CASSLSTGHEQYF.